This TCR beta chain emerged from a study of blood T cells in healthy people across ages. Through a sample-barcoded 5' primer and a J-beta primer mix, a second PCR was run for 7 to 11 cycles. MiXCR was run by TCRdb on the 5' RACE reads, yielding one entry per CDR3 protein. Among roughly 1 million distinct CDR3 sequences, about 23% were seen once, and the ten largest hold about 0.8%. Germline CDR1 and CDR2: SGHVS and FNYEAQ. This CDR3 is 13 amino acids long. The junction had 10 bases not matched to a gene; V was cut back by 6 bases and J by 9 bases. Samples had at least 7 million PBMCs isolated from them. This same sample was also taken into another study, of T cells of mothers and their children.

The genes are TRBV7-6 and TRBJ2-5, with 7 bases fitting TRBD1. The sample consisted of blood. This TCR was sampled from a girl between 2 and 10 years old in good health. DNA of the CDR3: TGTGCCAGCAGTGATACAGGGGCCTCGGCCCAGTACTTC. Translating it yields CASSDTGASAQYF.